The 9 T cell receptor beta chains listed next were all sequenced from one sample in a study of response to subunit inactivated influenza vaccine. TCRdb recomputed calls from the RT-PCR reads with MiXCR, one row per CDR3 protein. This table has roughly 630,000 distinct CDR3 sequences, 14% appearing once. The sequenced sample was PBMCs from blood, obtained approximately 15 days before vaccination. The receptors stem from a man aged 50 or older who received an inactivated influenza vaccine.

The chain carries TRBV29-1 and TRBJ2-7; either TRBD1 or TRBD2 may fit D (7 bases each). This CDR3 has 15 residues. Trimming left V 4 bases short and J 1 base short, with 17 bases between. Germline V gene data show CDR1 as SQVTM and CDR2 as ANQGSEA. CDR3 bases: TGCAGCGTTGCATGGGGAGGGGGCTTATCCTACGAGCAGTACTTC. The encoded protein is CSVAWGGGLSYEQYF.

The chain uses TRBV11-3 and TRBJ2-1; TRBD1 aligns across 9 bases. Germline values: CDR1 SGHNT, CDR2 YENEEA. The CDR3 is 17 residues long. Losses at the gene ends were 1 base for V and 6 bases for J; bases not matched to a gene: 10. This chain's CDR3 is CASSLGLGQGLGNEQFF. The DNA of the CDR3 is TGTGCCAGCAGCTTAGGACTTGGACAGGGGTTGGGCAATGAGCAGTTCTTC. Full variable domain (outside the CDR3, taken from reference TRBV11-3 and TRBJ2-1): EAGVVQSPRYKIIEKKQPVAFWCNPISGHNTLYWYLQNLGQGPELLIRYENEEAVDDSQLPKDRFSAERLKGVDSTLKIQPAELGDSAVYLCASSLGLGQGLGNEQFFGPGTRLTVL.

The rearrangement links TRBV4-2 to TRBJ2-7; 11 bases agree with TRBD2. Germline trimming cut 2 bases from V and 5 bases from J; bases unmatched to any gene: 5. Germline V gives CDR1 LGHNA, CDR2 YNFKEQ. The CDR3 covers 15 residues. The CDR3 loop reads CASSQLAGGDHEQYF. CDR3 coding DNA: TGTGCCAGCAGCCAACTAGCGGGAGGTGACCACGAGCAGTACTTC.

J is TRBJ2-7 and V is TRBV7-9, with TRBD1 identical over 8 bases. V trimming: 0 bases; J trimming: 2 bases; junction bases outside the gene matches: 9. From germline, CDR1 is SEHNR and CDR2 FQNEAQ (reference sequence). The CDR3 loop spans 17 amino acids. This chain's CDR3 is CASSLASGGPKTYEQYF. The CDR3 nucleotides read TGTGCCAGCAGCTTAGCTTCAGGGGGCCCTAAAACCTACGAGCAGTACTTC.

This clonotype was observed a handful of times. The chain recombines TRBV28 with TRBJ2-3; 12 bases are a match to TRBD2. V was clipped by 3 bases and J by 6 bases; unmatched bases: 7. The CDR3 spans 16 residues. Looked up from germline, CDR1 is MDHEN and CDR2 is SYDVKM. The CDR3 DNA follows: TGTGCCAGCAGTTTCTTCGGACTAGCGGGGCCTGATACGCAGTATTTT. Translating it yields CASSFFGLAGPDTQYF.

This clonotype was counted between two and nine times. The chain combines TRBV4-1 with TRBJ2-1; 11 bases fit TRBD2. This CDR3 has 18 amino acids. Germline V gives CDR1 MGHRA, CDR2 YSYEKL. The junction had 12 bases not matched to a gene; V was cut back by 5 bases and J by 3 bases. CDR3 coding DNA: TGCGCCAGCAGCGCAGGTAGCGGGGGGGCGGAGGGCTACAATGAGCAGTTCTTC. This sequence encodes CASSAGSGGAEGYNEQFF.

This clonotype was seen a handful of times. The chain joins TRBV7-8 to TRBJ2-7, with D unresolved. The CDR3 totals 14 residues. Germline V CDR1 and CDR2: SGHVS, FQNEAQ. V was clipped by 2 bases and J by 1 base, with 9 bases between them. The CDR3 nucleotides are TGTGCCAGCAGCTTATTGGGCAGATCCTACGAGCAGTACTTC. Translation: CASSLLGRSYEQYF.

This chain links TRBV10-3 with TRBJ2-3; TRBD1 matches at 8 bases. This CDR3 contains 15 residues. V lost 3 bases and J lost 6; bases outside the gene matches: 8. Germline V gene data show CDR1 as ENHRY and CDR2 as SYGVKD. CDR3 nucleotides: TGTGCCATCAGTGATGGACAGGGCAGCGTGGATACGCAGTATTTT. It codes for CAISDGQGSVDTQYF.

The chain uses TRBV3-1 and TRBJ2-7; 9 bases align to TRBD1. The germline CDR1 and CDR2 sequences are LGHDT and YNNKEL (reference sequence). The CDR3 is made up of 14 amino acids. Trimming took 1 base from V and 7 from J; bases not matched to a gene: 5. CDR3 sequence reads: CASSQGQGVREQYF. CDR3 bases: TGTGCCAGCAGCCAAGGACAGGGGGTGAGGGAGCAGTACTTC.